This T cell receptor (beta chain) comes out of a study of blood T cells in healthy people across ages. In germline, CDR1 is GTSNPN, CDR2 SVGIG (reference sequence). The CDR3 is 15 amino acids. This clonotype occurred a few times. An end of the junction does not agree with germline; a read error may underlie this. The second PCR ran roughly 6 to 11 cycles with a sample-barcoded 5' primer and J-beta primers. CDR3-containing paired-end reads numbering at least 2.5 million came from each sample. TCRdb redid the calling of the 5' RACE reads with MiXCR, one entry per CDR3 protein. The sample records around 1,600,000 distinct CDR3 sequences, roughly 43% being singletons. Isolation yielded PBMCs, at least 7 million per sample, in every case.

The sequence came from a young woman in good health. The sequenced material came from blood. This rearrangement joins TRBV30 to TRBJ2-1; D tentatively reads TRBD1 or TRBD2 (5 bases each). The CDR3 is CCAGSGLSSYNEQFF. The CDR3 DNA follows: TGCTGCGCAGGGTCGGGATTGAGCTCCTACAATGAGCAGTTCTTC.